This T cell receptor (beta chain) was captured in a study of blood T cells in healthy people across ages. A few counts support this clonotype. No antigen is known for it. Combining a sample-barcoded 5' primer with a J-beta primer mix, a second PCR ran for roughly 7 to 11 cycles. TCRdb analysed the 5' RACE reads with MiXCR anew, one entry per CDR3 protein. Of some 760,000 distinct CDR3 sequences listed, around a quarter are singletons. Study-wide points: The authors considered diversity estimates from one million T cells to be underestimates.

Germline assignment: CDR1 SGHRS and CDR2 YFSETQ. The CDR3 is 12 residues long. V was pared by 0 bases and J by 4 bases, with 4 bases between. The same data also contributed to another study, on T cells of mothers and their children.

This sequence was found in a boy younger than 18 in good health. The specimen was blood. The V and J genes are TRBV5-1 and TRBJ1-1; no clear D gene. The CDR3 is CASSLEFTEAFF. In nucleotides, the CDR3 is TGCGCCAGCAGCTTGGAATTCACTGAAGCTTTCTTT.